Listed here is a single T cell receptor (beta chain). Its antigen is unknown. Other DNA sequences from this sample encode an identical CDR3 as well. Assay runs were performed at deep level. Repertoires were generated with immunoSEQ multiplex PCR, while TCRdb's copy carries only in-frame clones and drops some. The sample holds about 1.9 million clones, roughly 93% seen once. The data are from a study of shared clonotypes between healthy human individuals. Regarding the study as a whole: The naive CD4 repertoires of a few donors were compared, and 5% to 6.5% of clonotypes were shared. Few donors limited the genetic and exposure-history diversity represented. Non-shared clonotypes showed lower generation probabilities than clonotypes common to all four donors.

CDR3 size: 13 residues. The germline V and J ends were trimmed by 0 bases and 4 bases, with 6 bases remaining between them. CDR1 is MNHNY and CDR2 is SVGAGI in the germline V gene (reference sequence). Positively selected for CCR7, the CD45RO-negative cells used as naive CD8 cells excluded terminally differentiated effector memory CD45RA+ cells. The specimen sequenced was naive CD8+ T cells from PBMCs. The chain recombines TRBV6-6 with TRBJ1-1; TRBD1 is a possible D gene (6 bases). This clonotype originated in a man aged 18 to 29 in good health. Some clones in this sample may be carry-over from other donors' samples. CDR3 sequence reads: CASSYSGGTEAFF. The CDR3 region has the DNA TGTGCCAGCAGTTACTCAGGGGGCACTGAAGCTTTCTTT.